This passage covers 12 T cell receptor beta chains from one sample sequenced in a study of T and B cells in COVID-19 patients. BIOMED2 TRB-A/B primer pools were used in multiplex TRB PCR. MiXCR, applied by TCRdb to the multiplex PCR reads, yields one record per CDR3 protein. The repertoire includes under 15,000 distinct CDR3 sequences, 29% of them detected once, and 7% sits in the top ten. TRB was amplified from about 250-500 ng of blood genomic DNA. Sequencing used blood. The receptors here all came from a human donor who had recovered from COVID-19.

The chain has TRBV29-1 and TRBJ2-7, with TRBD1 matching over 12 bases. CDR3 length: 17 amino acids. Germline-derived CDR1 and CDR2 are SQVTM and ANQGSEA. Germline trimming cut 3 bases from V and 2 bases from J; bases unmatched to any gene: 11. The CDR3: CSVDEGQGANPPYEQYF. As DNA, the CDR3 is TGCAGCGTTGACGAGGGACAGGGGGCTAACCCCCCCTACGAGCAGTACTTC.

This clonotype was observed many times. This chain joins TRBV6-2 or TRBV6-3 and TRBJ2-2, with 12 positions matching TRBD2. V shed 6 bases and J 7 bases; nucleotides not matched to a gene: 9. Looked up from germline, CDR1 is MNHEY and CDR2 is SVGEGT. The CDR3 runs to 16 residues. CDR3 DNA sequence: TGTGCCAGCAGCCCGACTAGCGGGGGTACCGGCGGGGAGCTGTTTTTT. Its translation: CASSPTSGGTGGELFF.

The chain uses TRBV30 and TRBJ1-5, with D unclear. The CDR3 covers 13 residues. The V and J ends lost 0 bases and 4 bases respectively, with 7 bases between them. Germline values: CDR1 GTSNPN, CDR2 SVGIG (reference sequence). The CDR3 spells CAWSVQENQPQHF. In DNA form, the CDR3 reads TGTGCCTGGAGTGTTCAGGAAAATCAGCCCCAGCATTTT.

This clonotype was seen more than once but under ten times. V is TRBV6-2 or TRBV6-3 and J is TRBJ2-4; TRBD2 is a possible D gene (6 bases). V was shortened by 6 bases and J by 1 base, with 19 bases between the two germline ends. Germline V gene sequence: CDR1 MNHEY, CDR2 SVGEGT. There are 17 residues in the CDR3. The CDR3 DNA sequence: TGTGCCAGCAGACAACCTTTTAGCGGAGCGGCCAAAAACATTCAGTACTTC. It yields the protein CASRQPFSGAAKNIQYF.

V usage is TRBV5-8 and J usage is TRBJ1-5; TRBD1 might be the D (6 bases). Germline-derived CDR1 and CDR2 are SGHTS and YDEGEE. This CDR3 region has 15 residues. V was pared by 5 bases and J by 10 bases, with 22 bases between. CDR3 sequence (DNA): TGTGCCAGCAGTCCCCGAGGACAGCTCGGTCGCCCCCAGCATTTT. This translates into CASSPRGQLGRPQHF. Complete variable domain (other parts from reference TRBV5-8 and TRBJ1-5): EAGVTQSPTHLIKTRGQQATLRCSPISGHTSVYWYQQALGLGLQFLLWYDEGEERNRGNFPPRFSGRQFPNYSSELNVNALELEDSALYLCASSPRGQLGRPQHFGDGTRLSIL.

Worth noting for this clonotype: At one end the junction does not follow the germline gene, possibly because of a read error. DNA for the CDR3: TGTCCCTGGAGTAAGCCCTCTGGGGGGCCCGGGGAGCTGTTTTTT. Translating gives CPWSKPSGGPGELFF. The genes are TRBV30 and TRBJ2-2, with D perhaps assigned TRBD1 or TRBD2 (6 bases each). Germline lookup yields CDR1 GTSNPN and CDR2 SVGIG (reference sequence). This CDR3 has 15 amino acids.

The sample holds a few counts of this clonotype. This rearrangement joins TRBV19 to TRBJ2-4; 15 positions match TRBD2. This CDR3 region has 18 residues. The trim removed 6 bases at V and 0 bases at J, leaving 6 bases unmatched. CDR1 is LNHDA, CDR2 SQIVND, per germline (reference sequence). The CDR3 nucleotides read TGTGCCAGTAGGGGGACTAGCGGGAGGTCCCTAGCCAAAAACATTCAGTACTTC. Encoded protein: CASRGTSGRSLAKNIQYF.

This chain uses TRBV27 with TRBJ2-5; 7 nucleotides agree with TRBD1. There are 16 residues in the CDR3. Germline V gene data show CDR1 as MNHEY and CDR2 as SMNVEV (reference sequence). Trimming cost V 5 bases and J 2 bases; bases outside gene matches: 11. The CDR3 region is CASSNHAGTVQETQYF. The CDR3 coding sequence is TGTGCCAGCAGTAACCACGCCGGGACAGTGCAAGAGACCCAGTACTTC.

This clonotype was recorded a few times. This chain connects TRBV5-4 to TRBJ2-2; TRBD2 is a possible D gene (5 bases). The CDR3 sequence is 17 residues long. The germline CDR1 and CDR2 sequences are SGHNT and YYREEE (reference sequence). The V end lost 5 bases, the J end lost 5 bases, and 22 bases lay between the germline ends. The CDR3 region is CASSRPGLGIRTGELFF. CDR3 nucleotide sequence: TGTGCCAGCAGTCGTCCGGGATTGGGGATACGGACCGGGGAGCTGTTTTTT.

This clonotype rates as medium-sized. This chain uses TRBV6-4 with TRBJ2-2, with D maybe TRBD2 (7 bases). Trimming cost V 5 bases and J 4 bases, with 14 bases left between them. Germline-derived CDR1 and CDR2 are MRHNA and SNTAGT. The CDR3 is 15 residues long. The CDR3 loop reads CASSPMAGATGELFF. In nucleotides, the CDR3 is TGTGCCAGCAGTCCGATGGCGGGGGCCACCGGGGAGCTGTTTTTT.

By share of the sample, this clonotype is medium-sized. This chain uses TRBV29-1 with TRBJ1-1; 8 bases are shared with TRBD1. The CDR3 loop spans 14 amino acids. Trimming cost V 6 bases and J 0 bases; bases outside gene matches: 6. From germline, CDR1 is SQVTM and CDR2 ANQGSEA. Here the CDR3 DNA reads TGCAGCGTAGCCAGGGGGCGGGTGAACACTGAAGCTTTCTTT. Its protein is CSVARGRVNTEAFF.

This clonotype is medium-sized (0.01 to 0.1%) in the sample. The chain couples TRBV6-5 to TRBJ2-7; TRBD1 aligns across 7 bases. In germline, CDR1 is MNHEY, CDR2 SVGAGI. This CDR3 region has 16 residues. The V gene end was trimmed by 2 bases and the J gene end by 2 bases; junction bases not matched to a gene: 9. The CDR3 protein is CASSYKASGGTYEQYF. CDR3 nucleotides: TGTGCCAGCAGTTACAAGGCGTCAGGGGGTACCTACGAGCAGTACTTC.